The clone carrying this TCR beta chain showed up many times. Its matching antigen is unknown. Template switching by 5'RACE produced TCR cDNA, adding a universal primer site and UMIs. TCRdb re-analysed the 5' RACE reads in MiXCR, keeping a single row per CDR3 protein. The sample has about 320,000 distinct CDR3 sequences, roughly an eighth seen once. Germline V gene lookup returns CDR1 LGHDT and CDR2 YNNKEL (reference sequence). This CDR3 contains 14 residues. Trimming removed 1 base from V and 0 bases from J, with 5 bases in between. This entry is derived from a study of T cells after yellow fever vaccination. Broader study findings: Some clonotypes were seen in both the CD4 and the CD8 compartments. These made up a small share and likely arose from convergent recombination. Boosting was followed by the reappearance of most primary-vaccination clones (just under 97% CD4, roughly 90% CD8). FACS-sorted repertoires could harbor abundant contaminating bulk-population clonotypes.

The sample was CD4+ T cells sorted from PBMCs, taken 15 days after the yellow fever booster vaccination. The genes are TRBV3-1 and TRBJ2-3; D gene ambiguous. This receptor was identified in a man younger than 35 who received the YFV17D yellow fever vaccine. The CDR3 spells CASSQAGSTDTQYF. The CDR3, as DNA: TGTGCCAGCAGCCAAGCTGGAAGCACAGATACGCAGTATTTT.